This T cell receptor (beta chain) was identified in a study of T cells in Graves' hyperthyroidism and ophthalmopathy. For ophthalmopathy patients, the Clinical Activity Score was at least 3 and the NOSPECS grade at least 4; duration was under 3 months. Patients with uncontrolled infections, other autoimmune diseases, pregnancy or lactation were excluded. Thyroid ultrasound and orbital computed tomography, with clinical symptoms and serum thyroxine and TRAb, informed diagnoses. Around 9.8 ml fresh peripheral blood yielded the PBMCs. RNA transcripts served as the template for amplifying TCR beta CDR3 regions. A set of HTBI primers served as the primers for a first-round RT-PCR of the TCR CDR3. TCRdb processed the multiplex PCR reads anew with MiXCR; each CDR3 protein has one entry. The table has around 570,000 distinct CDR3 sequences, around 20% seen once. Germline lookup yields CDR1 DFQATT and CDR2 SNEGSKA (reference sequence). The CDR3 is 13 residues long. The V gene lost 7 bases and the J gene lost 2 bases, with 13 bases spanning the gap.

The receptor was derived from a middle-aged man with Graves' ophthalmopathy. Material for sequencing was blood. This chain connects TRBV20-1 to TRBJ2-3; possible D gene TRBD2, 5 bases. The CDR3 loop is CSVPERITDTQYF. In nucleotides, the CDR3 is TGCAGTGTTCCGGAGCGGATCACAGATACGCAGTATTTT.